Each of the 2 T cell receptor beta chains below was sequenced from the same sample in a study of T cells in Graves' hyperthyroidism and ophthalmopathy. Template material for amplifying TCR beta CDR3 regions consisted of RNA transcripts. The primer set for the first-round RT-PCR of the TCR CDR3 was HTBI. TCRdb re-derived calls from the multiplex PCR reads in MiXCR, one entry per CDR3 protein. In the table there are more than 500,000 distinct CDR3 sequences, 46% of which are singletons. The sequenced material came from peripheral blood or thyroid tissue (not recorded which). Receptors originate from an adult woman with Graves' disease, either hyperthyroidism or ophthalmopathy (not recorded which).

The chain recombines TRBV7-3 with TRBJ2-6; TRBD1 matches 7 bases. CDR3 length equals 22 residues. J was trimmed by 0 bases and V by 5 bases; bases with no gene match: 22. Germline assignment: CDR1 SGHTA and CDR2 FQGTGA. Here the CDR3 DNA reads TGTGCCAGCAGCACCCGACAGGGTTGGTCCCTCTCCGACAGCTCTGGGGCCAACGTCCTGACTTTC. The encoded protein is CASSTRQGWSLSDSSGANVLTF.

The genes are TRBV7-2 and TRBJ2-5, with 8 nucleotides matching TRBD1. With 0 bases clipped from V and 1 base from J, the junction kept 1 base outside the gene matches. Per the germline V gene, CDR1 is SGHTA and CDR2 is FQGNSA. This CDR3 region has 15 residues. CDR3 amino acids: CASSLAGTGQETQYF. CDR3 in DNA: TGTGCCAGCAGCTTAGCCGGGACAGGCCAAGAGACCCAGTACTTC.